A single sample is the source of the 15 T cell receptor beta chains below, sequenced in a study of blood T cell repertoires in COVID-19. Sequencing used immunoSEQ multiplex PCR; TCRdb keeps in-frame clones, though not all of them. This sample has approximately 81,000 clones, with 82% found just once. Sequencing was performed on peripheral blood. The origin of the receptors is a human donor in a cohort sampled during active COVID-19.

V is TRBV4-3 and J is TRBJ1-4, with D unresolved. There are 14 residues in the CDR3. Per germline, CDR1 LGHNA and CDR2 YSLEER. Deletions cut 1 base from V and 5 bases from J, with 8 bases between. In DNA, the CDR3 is TGCGCCAGCAGCCAAGCCGGGAGCAATGAAAAACTGTTTTTT. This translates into CASSQAGSNEKLFF.

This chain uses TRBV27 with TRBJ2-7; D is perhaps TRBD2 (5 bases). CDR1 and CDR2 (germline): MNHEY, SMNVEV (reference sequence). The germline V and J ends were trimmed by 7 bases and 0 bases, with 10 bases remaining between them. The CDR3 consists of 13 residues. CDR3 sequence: CASTVSGSYEQYF. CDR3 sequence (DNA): TGTGCCAGCACAGTAAGCGGCTCCTACGAGCAGTACTTC.

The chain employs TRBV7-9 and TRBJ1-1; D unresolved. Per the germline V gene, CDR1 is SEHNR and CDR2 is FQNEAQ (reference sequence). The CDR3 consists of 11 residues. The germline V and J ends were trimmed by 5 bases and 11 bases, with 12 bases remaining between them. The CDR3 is CASSPDIWAFF. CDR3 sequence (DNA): TGTGCCAGCAGCCCAGACATCTGGGCTTTCTTT. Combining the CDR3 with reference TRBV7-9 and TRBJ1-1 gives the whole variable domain DTGVSQNPRHKITKRGQNVTFRCDPISEHNRLYWYRQTLGQGPEFLTYFQNEAQLEKSRLLSDRFSAERPKGSFSTLEIQRTEQGDSAMYLCASSPDIWAFFGQGTRLTVV.

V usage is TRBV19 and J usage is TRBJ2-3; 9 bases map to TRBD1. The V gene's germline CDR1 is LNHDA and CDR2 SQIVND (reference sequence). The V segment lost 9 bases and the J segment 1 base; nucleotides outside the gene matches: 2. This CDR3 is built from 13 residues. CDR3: CASRDRGTDTQYF. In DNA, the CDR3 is TGTGCCAGCAGGGACAGGGGCACAGATACGCAGTATTTT.

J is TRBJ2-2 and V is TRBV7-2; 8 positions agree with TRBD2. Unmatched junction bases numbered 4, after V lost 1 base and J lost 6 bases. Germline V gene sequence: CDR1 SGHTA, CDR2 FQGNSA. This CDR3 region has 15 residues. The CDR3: CASSLEGGGSGELFF. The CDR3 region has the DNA TGTGCCAGCAGCTTAGAGGGCGGGGGGTCCGGGGAGCTGTTTTTT.

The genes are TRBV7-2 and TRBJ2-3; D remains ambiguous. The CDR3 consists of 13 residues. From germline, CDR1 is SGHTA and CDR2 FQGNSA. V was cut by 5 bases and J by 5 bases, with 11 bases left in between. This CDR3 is CASSPTYLDTQYF. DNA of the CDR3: TGTGCCAGCAGCCCAACCTACCTAGATACGCAGTATTTT.

The CDR3: CASSLGQGATNYGYTF. For the CDR3, the DNA is TGTGCCAGCAGTCTGGGACAGGGGGCTACCAACTATGGCTACACCTTC. The J gene is TRBJ1-2, the V gene TRBV25-1; TRBD1 matches at 12 bases. Trimming at V came to 5 bases and at J to 2 bases, leaving 6 bases not matched to a gene. CDR1 and CDR2 (germline): MGHDK, SYGVNS. This CDR3 is 16 amino acids long.

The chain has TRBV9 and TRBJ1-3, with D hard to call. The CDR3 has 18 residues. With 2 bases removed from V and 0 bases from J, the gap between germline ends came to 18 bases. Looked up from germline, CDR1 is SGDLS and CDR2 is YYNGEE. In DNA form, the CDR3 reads TGTGCCAGCAGCGTCCTTCCTGAGTCGCGGCTCTCTGGAAACACCATATATTTT. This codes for CASSVLPESRLSGNTIYF.

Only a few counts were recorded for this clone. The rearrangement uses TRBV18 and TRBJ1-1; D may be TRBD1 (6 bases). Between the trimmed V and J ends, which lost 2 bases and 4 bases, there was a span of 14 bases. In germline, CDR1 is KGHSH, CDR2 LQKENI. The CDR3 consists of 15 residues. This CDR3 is CASSPAGGPGTEAFF. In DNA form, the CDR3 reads TGTGCCAGCTCACCAGCGGGGGGGCCGGGCACTGAAGCTTTCTTT.

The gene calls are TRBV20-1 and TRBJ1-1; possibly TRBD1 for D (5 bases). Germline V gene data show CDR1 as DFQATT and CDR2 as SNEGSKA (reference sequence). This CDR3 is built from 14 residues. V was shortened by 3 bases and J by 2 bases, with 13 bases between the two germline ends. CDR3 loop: CSASLGTYNTEAFF. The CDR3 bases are TGCAGTGCTAGTCTGGGGACTTATAACACTGAAGCTTTCTTT.

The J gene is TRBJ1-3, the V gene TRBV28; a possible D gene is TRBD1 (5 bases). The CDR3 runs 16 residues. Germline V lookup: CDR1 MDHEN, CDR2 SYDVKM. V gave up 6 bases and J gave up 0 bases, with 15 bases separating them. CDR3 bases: TGTGCCAGCAGCCCTCCCGGACACATCTCTGGAAACACCATATATTTT. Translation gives CASSPPGHISGNTIYF.

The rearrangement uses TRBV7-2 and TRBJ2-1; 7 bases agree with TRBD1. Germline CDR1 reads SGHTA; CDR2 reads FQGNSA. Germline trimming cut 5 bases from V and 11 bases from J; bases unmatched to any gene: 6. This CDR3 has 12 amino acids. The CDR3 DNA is TGTGCCAGCAGCATCTCAGGGGGTAAGCAGTTCTTC. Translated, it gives CASSISGGKQFF.

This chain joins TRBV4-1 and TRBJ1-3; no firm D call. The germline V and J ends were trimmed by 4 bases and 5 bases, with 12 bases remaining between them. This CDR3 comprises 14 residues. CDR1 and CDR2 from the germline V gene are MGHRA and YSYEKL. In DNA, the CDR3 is TGCGCCAGCAGCCCGGGGAACAGAAGAAACACCATATATTTT. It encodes CASSPGNRRNTIYF.

In DNA, the CDR3 is TGTGCCAGCAGCACTCTAGGAGGTGTAACCGGGGAGCTGTTTTTT. As protein: CASSTLGGVTGELFF. The chain recombines TRBV11-3 with TRBJ2-2; possible D gene TRBD2, 5 bases. The V and J ends lost 5 bases and 5 bases respectively, with 15 bases between them. Germline V gene data show CDR1 as SGHNT and CDR2 as YENEEA. The CDR3 covers 15 residues.

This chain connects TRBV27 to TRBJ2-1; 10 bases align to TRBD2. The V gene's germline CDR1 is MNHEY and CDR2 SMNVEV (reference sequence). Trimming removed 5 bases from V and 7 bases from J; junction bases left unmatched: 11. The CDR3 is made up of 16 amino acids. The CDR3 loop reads CASSRLSGGASNEQFF. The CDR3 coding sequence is TGTGCCAGCAGTCGTCTCAGCGGGGGGGCCAGTAATGAGCAGTTCTTC.